The 8 T cell receptor beta chains given below trace back to one sample, sequenced in a study of blood T cells in healthy people across ages. Combining a sample-barcoded 5' primer with a J-beta primer mix, a second PCR ran for roughly 7 to 12 cycles. Each CDR3 protein gets one entry after TCRdb re-called the 5' RACE reads with MiXCR. The profile shows approximately 800,000 distinct CDR3 sequences, 62% of them singletons. What was sequenced was blood. The source of these receptors is a man aged 30 to 45 in good health.

Comments on this clonotype: One end of the junction does not line up with germline, which may come from a read error. The rearrangement links TRBV9 to TRBJ2-1, with TRBD2 identical over 8 bases. Germline V gene data show CDR1 as SGDLS and CDR2 as YYNGEE. The CDR3 covers 16 residues. Here the CDR3 DNA reads TGTGCCAGCAGCCTCGGGGGGGGGCCTTCCTACAATAAGCAGTTCTTC. Protein sequence: CASSLGGGPSYNKQFF. Based on the CDR3 plus reference TRBV9 and TRBJ2-1, the full variable domain is DSGVTQTPKHLITATGQRVTLRCSPRSGDLSVYWYQQSLDQGLQFLIQYYNGEERAKGNILERFSAQQFPDLHSELNLSSLELGDSALYFCASSLGGGPSYNKQFFGPGTRLTVL.

This chain connects TRBV3-1 to TRBJ2-7; unclear D gene. Germline CDR1 LGHDT, CDR2 YNNKEL (reference sequence). V was clipped by 2 bases and J by 2 bases, with 16 bases between them. The CDR3 sequence is 16 residues long. The CDR3 bases are TGTGCCAGCAGCCAACCTGGATCGCAGAACCCCTACGAGCAGTACTTC. It encodes CASSQPGSQNPYEQYF.

Many counts were recorded for this clonotype. The rearrangement joins TRBV12-3 or TRBV12-4 to TRBJ2-3, with no clear D. The V gene lost 7 bases and the J gene lost 4 bases, with 9 bases spanning the gap. This CDR3 spans 12 amino acids. The CDR3: CASTPSADTQYF. The DNA of the CDR3 is TGTGCCAGCACCCCGAGTGCAGATACGCAGTATTTT.

J is TRBJ2-3 and V is TRBV2; 12 bases are shared with TRBD2. CDR1 and CDR2 (germline): SNHLY, FYNNEI. The CDR3 covers 15 residues. V shed 5 bases and J 4 bases; nucleotides not matched to a gene: 4. The CDR3 DNA reads as TGTGCCAGCAGTTGGGGGACTAGCGGGCCAGATACGCAGTATTTT. Protein sequence: CASSWGTSGPDTQYF. Full variable domain (missing parts from reference TRBV2 and TRBJ2-3): EPEVTQTPSHQVTQMGQEVILRCVPISNHLYFYWYRQILGQKVEFLVSFYNNEISEKSEIFDDQFSVERPDGSNFTLKIRSTKLEDSAMYFCASSWGTSGPDTQYFGPGTRLTVL.

The V and J genes are TRBV20-1 and TRBJ2-5; TRBD1 matches at 7 bases. The CDR3 length is 15 residues. The V and J ends lost 6 bases and 4 bases, in that order; junction bases with no gene match: 14. Germline V lookup: CDR1 DFQATT, CDR2 SNEGSKA (reference sequence). The CDR3 sequence: CSAQQTTGARETQYF. Here the CDR3 DNA reads TGCAGTGCCCAGCAAACTACAGGGGCTCGAGAGACCCAGTACTTC.

The chain recombines TRBV10-2 with TRBJ2-1; D is ambiguous. With 7 bases removed from V and 3 bases from J, the gap between germline ends came to 16 bases. The length of the CDR3 is 15 residues. CDR1 is WSHSY and CDR2 is SAAADI in the germline V gene. Here the CDR3 DNA reads TGCGCCAGCAAGAACCCCGGGTCTCACTACAATGAGCAGTTCTTC. Residues: CASKNPGSHYNEQFF.

This clonotype appeared a few times. The genes are TRBV27 and TRBJ2-7; 7 nucleotides agree with TRBD1. The CDR3 sequence is 14 residues long. V lost 6 bases to trimming and J lost 0 bases; unmatched junction nucleotides: 5. Germline V gene data show CDR1 as MNHEY and CDR2 as SMNVEV (reference sequence). CDR3 region: CASSIQGDSYEQYF. CDR3 nucleotide sequence: TGTGCCAGCAGCATCCAGGGGGACTCCTACGAGCAGTACTTC.

The gene calls are TRBV6-2 or TRBV6-3 and TRBJ1-1, with unresolved D. With 2 bases removed from V and 4 bases from J, the gap between germline ends came to 8 bases. This CDR3 spans 13 amino acids. Germline V gives CDR1 MNHEY, CDR2 SVGEGT. CDR3 coding DNA: TGTGCCAGCAGTTACCGTCCCAGCACTGAAGCTTTCTTT. It encodes CASSYRPSTEAFF.